What follows are 25 T cell receptor beta chains derived from one specimen sequenced in a study of blood T cell repertoires in COVID-19. Sequencing used immunoSEQ multiplex PCR; TCRdb keeps in-frame clones, though not all of them. This sample has around 300,000 clones, with 88% found just once. The source material was PBMCs or T cells enriched from blood (not recorded which). These receptors were taken from a woman aged 45-60 years who had recovered from COVID-19.

V is TRBV7-9 and J is TRBJ1-2; D unresolved. Between the trimmed V and J ends, which lost 1 base and 2 bases, there was a span of 8 bases. CDR3 length: 14 amino acids. The V gene's germline CDR1 is SEHNR and CDR2 FQNEAQ (reference sequence). The CDR3 DNA sequence: TGTGCCAGCAGCTTAGGTTCGGAGAACTATGGCTACACCTTC. It specifies CASSLGSENYGYTF.

J is TRBJ2-7 and V is TRBV11-2, with TRBD2 identical over 9 bases. The germline V gene encodes CDR1 SGHAT and CDR2 FQNNGV. J gave up 4 bases and V 2 bases, and 6 bases lay outside the gene matches. CDR3 length: 15 residues. The CDR3 DNA reads TGTGCCAGCAGCTTAACGCGGGAGGGCTGGTACGAGCAGTACTTC. Translation: CASSLTREGWYEQYF.

The CDR3 spells CASSDPAGRGSAYEQYF. DNA of the CDR3: TGTGCCAGCAGCGACCCCGCGGGGAGGGGCTCAGCCTACGAGCAGTACTTC. This chain links TRBV9 with TRBJ2-7, with 7 positions matching TRBD2. Germline values: CDR1 SGDLS, CDR2 YYNGEE. Trimming cost V 3 bases and J 2 bases; bases outside gene matches: 14. The length of the CDR3 is 17 residues.

The CDR3 nucleotides are TGTGCCAGCAGCTTAGTCGCGGGGGCGACTAATGAAAAACTGTTTTTT. Translated, it gives CASSLVAGATNEKLFF. This sequence joins TRBV7-6 and TRBJ1-4, with a weak D call TRBD1 (6 bases). Trimming stripped 1 base from V and 2 bases from J, with 11 bases between. There are 16 residues in the CDR3. Per germline, CDR1 SGHVS and CDR2 FNYEAQ.

V and J are TRBV5-1 and TRBJ2-5, with a possible D match to TRBD2 (6 bases). V was cut by 2 bases and J by 5 bases, with 13 bases left in between. The CDR3 totals 14 residues. CDR1 is SGHRS, CDR2 YFSETQ, per germline. CDR3 region: CASSFSTGDETQYF. The CDR3 DNA sequence: TGCGCCAGCAGCTTCAGCACGGGGGACGAGACCCAGTACTTC. Full variable domain (remainder filled in from reference TRBV5-1 and TRBJ2-5): KAGVTQTPRYLIKTRGQQVTLSCSPISGHRSVSWYQQTPGQGLQFLFEYFSETQRNKGNFPGRFSGRQFSNSRSEMNVSTLELGDSALYLCASSFSTGDETQYFGPGTRLLVL.

The V call is TRBV25-1, the J call TRBJ1-1, with D maybe TRBD1 (6 bases). This CDR3 comprises 14 residues. V lost 3 bases and J 3 bases, leaving 11 bases between the germline ends. Looked up from germline, CDR1 is MGHDK and CDR2 is SYGVNS. CDR3 in amino acids: CASSEGNRDTEAFF. DNA for the CDR3: TGTGCCAGCAGTGAGGGAAACAGGGACACTGAAGCTTTCTTT.

This clone was observed once. The V call is TRBV20-1, the J call TRBJ1-6, with D unresolved. CDR3 size: 12 residues. With 3 bases removed from V and 8 bases from J, the gap between germline ends came to 8 bases. CDR1 and CDR2 (germline): DFQATT, SNEGSKA (reference sequence). The CDR3 DNA reads as TGCAGTGCTAGTTCCGGGTATTCACCCCTCCACTTT. Amino acid sequence: CSASSGYSPLHF.

With respect to this clone: Other nucleotide sequences from this sample produce the same CDR3. The chain recombines TRBV29-1 with TRBJ2-3; TRBD1 matches 7 bases. The CDR3 runs to 14 residues. CDR1 is SQVTM, CDR2 ANQGSEA, per germline. V lost 1 base, J lost 1 base, and 2 bases stayed unmatched. The CDR3, as DNA: TGCAGCGTTGAAGCCGGGACAGGCACAGATACGCAGTATTTT. Residues: CSVEAGTGTDTQYF.

The gene calls are TRBV7-2 and TRBJ1-1; 7 positions agree with TRBD1. This CDR3 has 16 amino acids. Per germline, CDR1 SGHTA and CDR2 FQGNSA. Trimming took 2 bases from V and 4 from J; bases not matched to a gene: 10. The CDR3 bases are TGTGCCAGCAGCTTATCCCATACAGGGGTGATCACTGAAGCTTTCTTT. This sequence encodes CASSLSHTGVITEAFF.

The CDR3 bases are TGTGCCAGCAGTCCCTTACCACTAGCGGGAGTATTACTCGGCGAGCAGTTCTTC. Translated: CASSPLPLAGVLLGEQFF. V is TRBV27 and J is TRBJ2-1, with 11 nucleotides matching TRBD2. The V and J ends lost 5 bases and 10 bases, in that order; junction bases with no gene match: 19. The CDR3 contains 18 residues. Germline-derived CDR1 and CDR2 are MNHEY and SMNVEV (reference sequence).

V is TRBV24-1 and J is TRBJ2-4, with D possibly matching TRBD1 (6 bases). This CDR3 comprises 16 residues. Germline loops: CDR1 KGHDR, CDR2 SFDVKD. The ends were cut back, 3 bases at V and 0 bases at J, with 11 bases in the middle. The chain's CDR3 is CATSDPTGSAKNIQYF. CDR3 bases: TGTGCCACCAGTGATCCCACAGGGTCAGCCAAAAACATTCAGTACTTC.

J is TRBJ2-2 and V is TRBV30; 7 nucleotides agree with TRBD2. J was trimmed by 1 base and V by 3 bases; bases with no gene match: 5. The CDR3 extends over 15 amino acids. Germline loops: CDR1 GTSNPN, CDR2 SVGIG (reference sequence). CDR3: CAWSRGSVNTGELFF. The CDR3 DNA sequence: TGTGCCTGGAGCCGCGGGAGCGTGAACACCGGGGAGCTGTTTTTT.

The V call is TRBV5-5, the J call TRBJ1-2, with D possibly TRBD1 on 6 matching bases. Looked up from germline, CDR1 is SGHKS and CDR2 is YYEKEE (reference sequence). The CDR3 has 11 residues. V lost 6 bases to trimming and J lost 6 bases, with 9 bases between them. Here the CDR3 reads CASTNRDGYTF. CDR3 coding DNA: TGTGCCAGCACCAACAGGGATGGCTACACCTTC.

The rearrangement links TRBV10-3 to TRBJ1-1; no clear D gene. Deletions cut 3 bases from V and 1 base from J, with 6 bases between. The CDR3 is made up of 13 amino acids. Germline loops: CDR1 ENHRY, CDR2 SYGVKD. The CDR3 nucleotides read TGTGCCATCAGTGACCAGTCGAACACTGAAGCTTTCTTT. It encodes CAISDQSNTEAFF.

The chain recombines TRBV28 with TRBJ1-3; D uncertain. Between the trimmed V and J ends, which lost 1 base and 0 bases, there was a span of 7 bases. The CDR3 sequence is 15 residues long. The V gene's germline CDR1 is MDHEN and CDR2 SYDVKM. CDR3 sequence: CASSLFGISGNTIYF. In DNA form, the CDR3 reads TGTGCCAGCAGTTTATTCGGGATCTCTGGAAACACCATATATTTT.

The chain is built from TRBV7-3 and TRBJ1-2, with D maybe TRBD1 (5 bases). The germline V and J ends were trimmed by 5 bases and 4 bases, with 17 bases remaining between them. The CDR3 is 15 amino acids. Per germline, CDR1 SGHTA and CDR2 FQGTGA. CDR3: CASSPGIGIGYGYTF. DNA of the CDR3: TGTGCCAGCAGCCCAGGGATAGGCATAGGCTATGGCTACACCTTC.

This chain links TRBV5-5 with TRBJ2-2; a weak D match, TRBD1 (6 bases). There are 14 residues in the CDR3. Germline lookup yields CDR1 SGHKS and CDR2 YYEKEE (reference sequence). The ends were cut back, 4 bases at V and 4 bases at J, with 11 bases in the middle. CDR3 residues: CASSQGTRTGELFF. The CDR3 coding sequence is TGTGCCAGCAGCCAGGGGACGCGCACCGGGGAGCTGTTTTTT.

CDR3 amino acids: CASSLGGAGRSQETQYF. The CDR3 DNA is TGTGCCAGCAGTTTAGGAGGGGCGGGACGGTCCCAAGAGACCCAGTACTTC. The J gene is TRBJ2-5, the V gene TRBV28; the D gene is possibly TRBD2 (6 bases). The length of the CDR3 is 17 residues. Deletions cut 2 bases from V and 1 base from J, with 17 bases between. In germline, CDR1 is MDHEN, CDR2 SYDVKM.

This chain uses TRBV11-1 with TRBJ2-5; 7 bases are shared with TRBD1. The CDR3 extends over 15 amino acids. With 5 bases clipped from V and 5 bases from J, the junction kept 11 bases outside the gene matches. The germline CDR1 and CDR2 sequences are SGHAT and FQDESV (reference sequence). The CDR3 DNA reads TGTGCCAGCAGCCGTCGGGACAGCGATCGGGAGACCCAGTACTTC. Translated: CASSRRDSDRETQYF.

The table lists this clone with a count of one. V and J are TRBV7-9 and TRBJ1-1; D is unclear. The CDR3 totals 13 residues. V was trimmed by 1 base and J by 2 bases, leaving 5 bases between them. Germline assignment: CDR1 SEHNR and CDR2 FQNEAQ (reference sequence). The CDR3 sequence is CASSLGSNTEAFF. The CDR3 nucleotides read TGTGCCAGCAGCTTAGGTAGCAACACTGAAGCTTTCTTT.

V is TRBV7-2 and J is TRBJ1-1; D possibly corresponds to TRBD1 (6 bases). This CDR3 comprises 14 residues. V was pared by 5 bases and J by 4 bases, with 14 bases between. CDR1 is SGHTA, CDR2 FQGNSA, per germline. The CDR3 sequence is CASSTQGQSTEAFF. For the CDR3, the DNA is TGTGCCAGCAGCACACAGGGTCAGAGCACTGAAGCTTTCTTT.

The genes are TRBV28 and TRBJ1-6; D gene uncertain. This CDR3 comprises 13 residues. Trimming stripped 6 bases from V and 9 bases from J, with 12 bases between. Looked up from germline, CDR1 is MDHEN and CDR2 is SYDVKM. CDR3 sequence (DNA): TGTGCCAGCAGGTCCCCGAGGGCTTCACCCCTCCACTTT. Translated, it gives CASRSPRASPLHF.

The V gene is TRBV7-3, the J gene TRBJ1-5; TRBD1 aligns across 7 bases. Trimming cost V 4 bases and J 3 bases; bases outside gene matches: 6. CDR3 size: 15 residues. Germline V lookup: CDR1 SGHTA, CDR2 FQGTGA. DNA of the CDR3: TGTGCCAGCAGCTCCGACAGGGCTCCCAATCAGCCCCAGCATTTT. Its translation: CASSSDRAPNQPQHF.

The sample holds a few counts of this clone. The CDR3 sequence: CASSQDASNQPQHF. The DNA of the CDR3 is TGCGCCAGCAGCCAAGATGCGAGCAATCAGCCCCAGCATTTT. This chain links TRBV4-3 with TRBJ1-5, with D unclear. V shed 0 bases and J shed 1 base, with 4 bases lying between them. CDR3 size: 14 residues. CDR1 is LGHNA, CDR2 YSLEER, per germline.

The chain links TRBV7-8 to TRBJ2-1, with 8 bases identical to TRBD2. Germline trimming cut 7 bases from V and 4 bases from J; bases unmatched to any gene: 3. The CDR3 extends over 13 amino acids. Per the germline V gene, CDR1 is SGHVS and CDR2 is FQNEAQ. The CDR3: CASNRGGYNEQFF. The CDR3 DNA is TGTGCCAGCAACCGGGGGGGATACAATGAGCAGTTCTTC.